These 32 T cell receptor beta chains share one sample of origin, sequenced in a study of cytomegalovirus exposure and HLA in healthy donors. The study ran its PCR with 60 Vbeta and 13 Jbeta primers. The data were produced by immunoSEQ multiplex PCR, yet TCRdb's version contains in-frame clones alone and is incomplete. The table records just over 200,000 clones, 80% to 85% of them present only once. Sequencing was carried out using PBMCs. The receptors were sampled from a woman aged 40 to 50 in good health and CMV-seronegative.

The gene calls are TRBV27 and TRBJ2-2; D is ambiguous. This CDR3 is 16 amino acids long. The V end lost 6 bases, the J end lost 1 base, and 15 bases lay between the germline ends. CDR1 is MNHEY and CDR2 is SMNVEV in the germline V gene (reference sequence). The chain's CDR3 is CASSQIDSRNTGELFF. CDR3 nucleotides: TGTGCCAGCAGCCAGATCGACTCCCGGAACACCGGGGAGCTGTTTTTT.

The rearrangement uses TRBV6-5 and TRBJ1-2; D is unresolved. Germline V gene lookup returns CDR1 MNHEY and CDR2 SVGAGI. Trimming stripped 5 bases from V and 8 bases from J, with 12 bases between. CDR3 length: 12 residues. In DNA form, the CDR3 reads TGTGCCAGCAGTCAAAGCGGGTTGGGCTACACCTTC. Its translation: CASSQSGLGYTF.

Only a few counts were recorded for this clone. The chain carries TRBV5-6 and TRBJ2-2; 9 bases fit TRBD2. Germline CDR1 is SGHDT and CDR2 is YYEEEE. There are 16 residues in the CDR3. V lost 0 bases to trimming and J lost 6 bases; unmatched junction nucleotides: 6. The chain's CDR3 is CASSLVSGRVPGELFF. The CDR3 DNA follows: TGTGCCAGCAGCTTGGTTAGCGGGAGAGTACCCGGGGAGCTGTTTTTT.

The chain joins TRBV21-1 to TRBJ2-7; the table calls TRBD2, which could not be checked here. TRBV21-1 is a documented pseudogene. CDR3 length: 16 residues. Here the CDR3 DNA reads TGTGCCAGCAGCCTCCCTCCCTTGGGAGGGCCGGGCGAGCAGTACTTC. As protein: CASSLPPLGGPGEQYF.

This clone came up once. The chain is built from TRBV14 and TRBJ1-3; D not certain. Trimming removed 1 base at V and 4 bases at J, with 11 bases between. The CDR3 is 15 residues long. Germline-derived CDR1 and CDR2 are SGHDN and FVKESK. The CDR3 protein is CASSQGGLTGNTIYF. The DNA of the CDR3 is TGTGCCAGCAGCCAAGGTGGACTAACGGGAAACACCATATATTTT.

V and J are TRBV27 and TRBJ2-7; D is uncertain. Germline CDR1 and CDR2: MNHEY and SMNVEV (reference sequence). V was pared by 3 bases and J by 0 bases, with 6 bases between. The CDR3 extends over 13 amino acids. CDR3 nucleotide sequence: TGTGCCAGCAGTTTCTCTAACTCCTACGAGCAGTACTTC. Translation: CASSFSNSYEQYF.

The chain combines TRBV5-5 with TRBJ2-7, with 9 bases that match TRBD2. With 0 bases clipped from V and 3 bases from J, the junction kept 4 bases outside the gene matches. Per germline, CDR1 SGHKS and CDR2 YYEKEE (reference sequence). This CDR3 has 15 amino acids. CDR3 sequence reads: CASSLAAGGSYEQYF. The CDR3 nucleotides read TGTGCCAGCAGCTTGGCAGCGGGAGGTAGCTACGAGCAGTACTTC.

This clone appeared a few times. V and J are TRBV5-6 and TRBJ2-1; D is perhaps TRBD2 (6 bases). The CDR3 contains 13 residues. Germline V gene lookup returns CDR1 SGHDT and CDR2 YYEEEE. V lost 4 bases to trimming and J lost 10 bases, with 15 bases between them. CDR3 bases: TGTGCCAGCAGCCGACGGGGGTCCGAAGAGCAGTTCTTC. Its translation is CASSRRGSEEQFF.

The chain recombines TRBV6-1 with TRBJ2-1; D gene ambiguous. The CDR3 contains 14 residues. Trimming removed 0 bases at V and 4 bases at J, with 7 bases between. The germline CDR1 and CDR2 sequences are MNHNS and SASEGT. CDR3 sequence (DNA): TGTGCCAGCAGTGAAGCGAGAGCGTACAATGAGCAGTTCTTC. Translated, it gives CASSEARAYNEQFF.

The CDR3 DNA follows: TGTGCCAGCAAAATCGTCGGCCGGCAGGGAGAAAAACTGTTTTTT. Protein product: CASKIVGRQGEKLFF. The chain uses TRBV19 and TRBJ1-4; D is possibly TRBD1 (5 bases). CDR1 and CDR2 from the germline V gene are LNHDA and SQIVND (reference sequence). The germline V and J ends were trimmed by 9 bases and 8 bases, with 22 bases remaining between them. The CDR3 is 15 amino acids.

The chain carries TRBV27 and TRBJ2-7; 9 positions agree with TRBD2. Per germline, CDR1 MNHEY and CDR2 SMNVEV (reference sequence). V was clipped by 3 bases and J by 4 bases; unmatched bases: 7. The CDR3 covers 15 residues. The CDR3 here is CASSFGGAGGYEQYF. CDR3 DNA sequence: TGTGCCAGCAGTTTCGGCGGGGCGGGAGGGTACGAGCAGTACTTC.

This chain connects TRBV10-3 to TRBJ2-4, with 9 positions matching TRBD2. Germline assignment: CDR1 ENHRY and CDR2 SYGVKD. Losses at the gene ends were 2 bases for V and 2 bases for J; bases not matched to a gene: 4. CDR3 length: 16 residues. The CDR3 DNA follows: TGTGCCATCAGTGAGGGTAGCGGGAGTACCAAAAACATTCAGTACTTC. Translation gives CAISEGSGSTKNIQYF.

This clone was recorded at least ten times. The rearrangement uses TRBV5-1 and TRBJ1-2; 7 bases fit TRBD1. Losses at the gene ends were 0 bases for V and 4 bases for J; bases not matched to a gene: 6. The length of the CDR3 is 15 residues. CDR1 SGHRS and CDR2 YFSETQ come from the germline V gene. The CDR3 region is CASSLDRGATYGYTF. The CDR3 DNA reads TGCGCCAGCAGCTTGGACAGGGGCGCTACCTATGGCTACACCTTC. Based on the CDR3 plus reference TRBV5-1 and TRBJ1-2, the full variable domain is KAGVTQTPRYLIKTRGQQVTLSCSPISGHRSVSWYQQTPGQGLQFLFEYFSETQRNKGNFPGRFSGRQFSNSRSEMNVSTLELGDSALYLCASSLDRGATYGYTFGSGTRLTVV.

The chain has TRBV12-5 and TRBJ2-5; the D gene is possibly TRBD1 (6 bases). Looked up from germline, CDR1 is LGHNT and CDR2 is FRNRAP. CDR3 length: 14 residues. V was cut by 8 bases and J by 5 bases, with 18 bases left in between. CDR3 amino acids: CASLRGGAGETQYF. Here the CDR3 DNA reads TGTGCTAGTCTTCGAGGGGGTGCCGGGGAGACCCAGTACTTC. The variable domain in full, with the rest retrieved from reference TRBV12-5 and TRBJ2-5, is DARVTQTPRHKVTEMGQEVTMRCQPILGHNTVFWYRQTMMQGLELLAYFRNRAPLDDSGMPKDRFSAEMPDATLATLKIQPSEPRDSAVYFCASLRGGAGETQYFGPGTRLLVL.

The chain uses TRBV11-2 and TRBJ2-7; 9 bases line up with TRBD1. The CDR3 covers 13 residues. With 5 bases clipped from V and 3 bases from J, the junction kept 2 bases outside the gene matches. In germline, CDR1 is SGHAT, CDR2 FQNNGV. In DNA form, the CDR3 reads TGTGCCAGCAGCCCGGACAGGGGCTACGAGCAGTACTTC. Residues: CASSPDRGYEQYF.

This chain uses TRBV2 with TRBJ1-5; D is possibly TRBD1 (5 bases). From germline, CDR1 is SNHLY and CDR2 FYNNEI. V was cut by 3 bases and J by 7 bases, with 19 bases left in between. The CDR3 length is 16 residues. CDR3 in DNA: TGTGCCAGCAGTGATAGGGGCGAGGTTGTCGTACAGCCCCAGCATTTT. Protein sequence: CASSDRGEVVVQPQHF.

The chain is built from TRBV10-3 and TRBJ2-3; TRBD2 agrees at 8 bases. Germline trimming cut 8 bases from V and 3 bases from J; bases unmatched to any gene: 10. This CDR3 has 15 amino acids. The germline V gene has CDR1 ENHRY and CDR2 SYGVKD. CDR3 in DNA: TGTGCCATCTCGAAGCGGGGGAGCGGAACAGATACGCAGTATTTT. This translates into CAISKRGSGTDTQYF.

The V call is TRBV27, the J call TRBJ2-3; unclear D gene. The V end lost 4 bases, the J end lost 2 bases, and 4 bases lay between the germline ends. The germline CDR1 and CDR2 sequences are MNHEY and SMNVEV (reference sequence). This CDR3 spans 12 amino acids. The CDR3 region has the DNA TGTGCCAGCAGTTCCTTCACAGATACGCAGTATTTT. It codes for CASSSFTDTQYF.

The rearrangement joins TRBV9 to TRBJ2-5, with D perhaps matching TRBD2 (7 bases). Deletions cut 0 bases from V and 5 bases from J, with 23 bases between. The CDR3 spans 18 residues. CDR1 is SGDLS and CDR2 is YYNGEE in the germline V gene. The CDR3 reads CASSVGETGGSRSETQYF. The CDR3 DNA reads TGTGCCAGCAGCGTAGGGGAGACAGGCGGGAGCCGGAGCGAGACCCAGTACTTC.

The DNA for the CDR3 is TGTGCCAGCAGCAATAGCGGGACCGAGCAGTACTTC. Its translation is CASSNSGTEQYF. The chain links TRBV7-8 to TRBJ2-7; 8 bases are a match to TRBD2. Germline CDR1 and CDR2: SGHVS and FQNEAQ. V shed 5 bases, J shed 6 bases, and the junction held 3 bases outside the gene matches. CDR3 length: 12 amino acids.

The V gene is TRBV19, the J gene TRBJ1-3; D might be TRBD1 (5 bases). Trimming removed 8 bases from V and 1 base from J, with 15 bases in between. The CDR3 contains 15 residues. Germline V gene data show CDR1 as LNHDA and CDR2 as SQIVND (reference sequence). The CDR3 sequence is CASGQGAGSGNTIYF. CDR3 coding DNA: TGTGCCAGTGGGCAAGGGGCAGGGTCTGGAAACACCATATATTTT.

The chain combines TRBV27 with TRBJ2-1, with D perhaps TRBD2 (5 bases). There are 14 residues in the CDR3. Trimming pared 4 bases from V and 4 bases from J, leaving 11 bases between. Germline CDR1 MNHEY, CDR2 SMNVEV (reference sequence). CDR3 in amino acids: CASSSGLQYNEQFF. The CDR3 DNA reads TGTGCCAGCAGTTCCGGACTGCAGTACAATGAGCAGTTCTTC.

The genes are TRBV28 and TRBJ1-1, with D uncertain. V lost 6 bases and J lost 0, with 8 bases in between. CDR3 length equals 13 residues. Germline-derived CDR1 and CDR2 are MDHEN and SYDVKM. CDR3 sequence (DNA): TGTGCCAGCAGAAAAAATATGAACACTGAAGCTTTCTTT. Protein product: CASRKNMNTEAFF.

The chain has TRBV7-6 and TRBJ1-4; 7 bases are shared with TRBD1. Germline CDR1 is SGHVS and CDR2 is FNYEAQ. The CDR3 contains 17 residues. The J segment lost 0 bases and the V segment lost 1 base, leaving 5 bases of the junction unmatched. The CDR3 protein is CASSLGTGVPTNEKLFF. CDR3 nucleotides: TGTGCCAGCAGCTTAGGTACAGGGGTACCAACTAATGAAAAACTGTTTTTT.

The chain has TRBV29-1 and TRBJ2-7; TRBD1 matches at 9 bases. V shed 3 bases and J 5 bases; nucleotides not matched to a gene: 11. Germline V gene lookup returns CDR1 SQVTM and CDR2 ANQGSEA. CDR3 length: 15 amino acids. The CDR3 bases are TGCAGCGTTGAGAAGTACGGGACAGGGACCCACGAGCAGTACTTC. Translation: CSVEKYGTGTHEQYF.

This chain connects TRBV19 to TRBJ2-1; 9 positions match TRBD2. The CDR3 runs to 15 residues. The V and J ends lost 7 bases and 3 bases, in that order; junction bases with no gene match: 7. CDR1 and CDR2 (germline): LNHDA, SQIVND (reference sequence). The CDR3 sequence is CASNPGLAIYNEQFF. In DNA, the CDR3 is TGTGCCAGTAACCCAGGACTAGCGATCTACAATGAGCAGTTCTTC. The full variable domain, its missing parts supplied by reference TRBV19 and TRBJ2-1, is DGGITQSPKYLFRKEGQNVTLSCEQNLNHDAMYWYRQDPGQGLRLIYYSQIVNDFQKGDIAEGYSVSREKKESFPLTVTSAQKNPTAFYLCASNPGLAIYNEQFFGPGTRLTVL.

The rearrangement uses TRBV2 and TRBJ1-3, with D possibly being TRBD1 (6 bases). The CDR3 is 12 amino acids. Germline CDR1 reads SNHLY; CDR2 reads FYNNEI. V gave up 11 bases and J gave up 1 base, with 9 bases separating them. The CDR3 is CAQGGSGNTIYF. CDR3 DNA: TGTGCCCAAGGGGGTTCTGGAAACACCATATATTTT.

The chain uses TRBV5-8 and TRBJ2-7; 10 bases match TRBD2. Trimming took 4 bases from V and 3 from J; bases not matched to a gene: 4. The CDR3 totals 14 residues. Per the germline V gene, CDR1 is SGHTS and CDR2 is YDEGEE. The CDR3 DNA is TGTGCCAGCAGCACCGGACTAGCGGACTACGAGCAGTACTTC. Residues: CASSTGLADYEQYF.

V usage is TRBV5-6 and J usage is TRBJ2-7; 10 positions agree with TRBD1. V lost 4 bases and J lost 3; bases outside the gene matches: 4. CDR3 length: 14 residues. Per germline, CDR1 SGHDT and CDR2 YYEEEE. The CDR3 reads CASSPGTGDYEQYF. The DNA for the CDR3 is TGTGCCAGCAGCCCCGGGACAGGGGACTACGAGCAGTACTTC. Full variable domain (missing parts from reference TRBV5-6 and TRBJ2-7): DAGVTQSPTHLIKTRGQQVTLRCSPKSGHDTVSWYQQALGQGPQFIFQYYEEEERQRGNFPDRFSGHQFPNYSSELNVNALLLGDSALYLCASSPGTGDYEQYFGPGTRLTVT.

The rearrangement joins TRBV7-6 to TRBJ2-5; D call uncertain. V lost 4 bases and J lost 3, with 6 bases in between. The CDR3 has 12 residues. CDR1 and CDR2 (germline): SGHVS, FNYEAQ. DNA for the CDR3: TGTGCCAGCAGCTATATAGAAGAGACCCAGTACTTC. Its protein product is CASSYIEETQYF.

The J gene is TRBJ2-1, the V gene TRBV2, with D perhaps TRBD2 (5 bases). Trimming removed 7 bases from V and 7 bases from J, with 20 bases in between. Germline V gene lookup returns CDR1 SNHLY and CDR2 FYNNEI. The CDR3 runs 15 residues. The CDR3 DNA sequence: TGTGCCAGCATTAGACGAGCGAGAGGGTTAAATGAGCAGTTCTTC. Its translation is CASIRRARGLNEQFF.

V usage is TRBV28 and J usage is TRBJ1-1, with 9 nucleotides matching TRBD1. CDR3 length: 14 amino acids. Germline V gives CDR1 MDHEN, CDR2 SYDVKM. Trimming removed 5 bases from V and 6 bases from J; junction bases left unmatched: 7. CDR3 sequence: CASSPGQGGAEAFF. CDR3 DNA: TGTGCCAGCAGTCCGGGACAGGGTGGGGCTGAAGCTTTCTTT. The full variable domain, its missing parts supplied by reference TRBV28 and TRBJ1-1, is DVKVTQSSRYLVKRTGEKVFLECVQDMDHENMFWYRQDPGLGLRLIYFSYDVKMKEKGDIPEGYSVSREKKERFSLILESASTNQTSMYLCASSPGQGGAEAFFGQGTRLTVV.